A selection of T cell receptor beta chains follows, all from one sample in a study of CD8 T cells in ankylosing spondylitis. Each CDR3 protein is one row after TCRdb ran MiXCR on the 5' RACE reads. The sample contains about 210,000 distinct CDR3 sequences, 8% to 10% of which appear only once. The sequencing input was blood, either unsorted or a sorted T cell fraction (not recorded which). These receptors were obtained from a female donor with ankylosing spondylitis or in good health (not recorded which). Each CDR3 is given with its conserved first and last residue. A D gene is named only where the DNA matches it firmly. Some rows mark clone size as missing; the rest say once, few, many or name a class of expanded clone.

>TRBJ2-1|TRBV13|NA|many
TGTGCCAGCAGCTTAGAATGGGCGGAGCAGTTCTTC
CASSLEWAEQFF
>TRBJ2-2|TRBV7-2|TRBD1|NA
TGTGCCAGCAGCCGGACAGGAACACTTCTAAACACCGGGGAGCTGTTTTTT
CASSRTGTLLNTGELFF
>TRBJ2-3|TRBV9|TRBD2|many
TGTGCCAGCAGCCCCATTGCGGGAGGAGGCACAGATACGCAGTATTTT
CASSPIAGGGTDTQYF
>TRBJ2-3|TRBV7-2|TRBD2|few
TGTGCCAGCAGCTCACTAGCGGGAGGAGGTGATACGCAGTATTTT
CASSSLAGGGDTQYF
>TRBJ2-3|TRBV6-5|NA|many
TGTGCCAGCAGTTCACGGGGAGATACGCAGTATTTT
CASSSRGDTQYF
>TRBJ1-6|TRBV12-3/TRBV12-4|NA|many
TGTGCCAGCAGGCAATCCGGGAATAATTCACCCCTCCACTTT
CASRQSGNNSPLHF
>TRBJ2-1|TRBV27|NA|many
TGTGCCAGCAGTTTAGGGGCAAACGTGGGCAACAATGAGCAGTTCTTC
CASSLGANVGNNEQFF
>TRBJ1-2|TRBV9|NA|many
TGTGCCAGCAGCACCATGGCATGGGGGACGAAGGAATACACCTTC
CASSTMAWGTKEYTF
>TRBJ1-1|TRBV12-3/TRBV12-4|NA|many
TGTGCCAGCAGTTCGCTGGGGGGGTCTGAAGCTTTCTTT
CASSSLGGSEAFF
>TRBJ2-7|TRBV28|NA|many
TGTGCCAGCAGTAAGACAGCTTCCTACGAGCAGTACTTC
CASSKTASYEQYF
>TRBJ1-6|TRBV7-8|NA|few
TGTGCCAGCAGCTTGGATGGGGAGAATTCACCCCTCCACTTT
CASSLDGENSPLHF